This T cell receptor beta chain was captured by sequencing in a study of T cell changes during pregnancy in multiple sclerosis. Assay used: immunoSEQ multiplex PCR; TCRdb lists only in-frame clones, some missing. The sample has tens of thousands of clones, around nine tenths seen once. Germline values: CDR1 SGHVS, CDR2 FNYEAQ. The CDR3 totals 14 residues. V lost 5 bases, J lost 8 bases, and 10 bases stayed unmatched. J is TRBJ1-1 and V is TRBV7-6, with 8 bases that match TRBD1. This receptor was identified in a female donor with multiple sclerosis, enrolled in a pregnancy study. This specimen was CD4+ T cells from peripheral blood mononuclear cells, taken before pregnancy. This CDR3 reads CASSTLIGQGEAFF. As DNA, the CDR3 is TGTGCCAGCAGCACCCTCATCGGACAGGGCGAAGCTTTCTTT.